These 31 T cell receptor beta chains were all obtained from the same sample, sequenced in a study of blood T cell repertoires in COVID-19. Sequenced by immunoSEQ multiplex PCR; TCRdb stores in-frame clones only, minus some. The sample carries roughly 120,000 clones, 70% to 80% recorded once. Specimen: peripheral blood. The receptors were gathered from a man in his fifties with acute or convalescent COVID-19.

This clone was found a few times. This chain connects TRBV11-2 to TRBJ2-1; D possibly corresponds to TRBD1 (5 bases). The V gene lost 5 bases and the J gene lost 8 bases, with 13 bases spanning the gap. Germline CDR1 and CDR2: SGHAT and FQNNGV. The CDR3 extends over 13 amino acids. The CDR3 sequence: CASSPGNTYEQFF. The CDR3 coding sequence is TGTGCCAGCAGCCCAGGGAATACGTATGAGCAGTTCTTC.

The V call is TRBV6-5, the J call TRBJ2-7; 9 bases fit TRBD1. The CDR3 extends over 13 amino acids. CDR1 is MNHEY, CDR2 SVGAGI, per germline. V lost 9 bases to trimming and J lost 1 base; unmatched junction nucleotides: 4. DNA of the CDR3: TGTGCCAGTGGGGACAGGGCATCCTACGAGCAGTACTTC. Translated: CASGDRASYEQYF.

The chain has TRBV6-5 and TRBJ2-7; 11 positions agree with TRBD2. CDR1 is MNHEY, CDR2 SVGAGI, per germline. The CDR3 contains 14 residues. J was trimmed by 3 bases and V by 8 bases; bases with no gene match: 6. This chain's CDR3 is CASLTSGSIYEQYF. DNA for the CDR3: TGTGCCAGCCTAACTAGCGGGAGTATCTACGAGCAGTACTTC.

This clone has a single count. V is TRBV3-1 (or the pseudogene TRBV3-2) and J is TRBJ1-1; D not resolved. Trimming cost V 1 base and J 5 bases, with 11 bases left between them. The CDR3 runs to 14 residues. Germline CDR1 is LGHDT and CDR2 is YNNKEL (reference sequence). CDR3 in DNA: TGTGCCAGCAGCCAAGTGGGAGGAGGGACTGAAGCTTTCTTT. Amino acids: CASSQVGGGTEAFF.

In DNA, the CDR3 is TGTGCCAGCAGACCTCTAGCGGGGGGGCGGTACGAGCAGTACTTC. This translates into CASRPLAGGRYEQYF. V usage is TRBV6-2 or TRBV6-3 and J usage is TRBJ2-7; 12 nucleotides line up with TRBD2. The CDR3 extends over 15 amino acids. J gave up 4 bases and V 6 bases, and 7 bases lay outside the gene matches. Germline V gene data show CDR1 as MNHEY and CDR2 as SVGEGT.

This clone was found a few times. The chain combines TRBV29-1 with TRBJ1-2; TRBD1 agrees at 9 bases. Germline CDR1 is SQVTM and CDR2 is ANQGSEA. The CDR3 length is 14 residues. J lost 8 bases, V lost 7 bases, and 14 bases had no gene match. The CDR3 is CSASRSQGAEGYTF. CDR3 bases: TGCAGCGCCTCGAGATCACAGGGGGCGGAAGGCTACACCTTC. Full variable domain (missing parts from reference TRBV29-1 and TRBJ1-2): SAVISQKPSRDICQRGTSLTIQCQVDSQVTMMFWYRQQPGQSLTLIATANQGSEATYESGFVIDKFPISRPNLTFSTLTVSNMSPEDSSIYLCSASRSQGAEGYTFGSGTRLTVV.

The chain carries TRBV4-2 and TRBJ2-5; 16 bases line up with TRBD2. This CDR3 spans 17 amino acids. J was trimmed by 5 bases and V by 4 bases; bases with no gene match: 7. In germline, CDR1 is LGHNA, CDR2 YNFKEQ. This CDR3 reads CASSPGTSGGELETQYF. For the CDR3, the DNA is TGTGCCAGCAGCCCCGGGACTAGCGGGGGGGAACTGGAGACCCAGTACTTC.

This chain links TRBV19 with TRBJ1-2; possible D gene TRBD1, 5 bases. Trimming shortened V by 7 bases and J by 1 base, and 10 bases separated the two germline ends. The CDR3 loop spans 13 amino acids. In germline, CDR1 is LNHDA, CDR2 SQIVND (reference sequence). In DNA form, the CDR3 reads TGTGCCAGTACCATTGACAGTAACTATGGCTACACCTTC. It encodes CASTIDSNYGYTF.

The chain joins TRBV27 to TRBJ1-5, with a tentative D call TRBD1 (6 bases). The germline CDR1 and CDR2 sequences are MNHEY and SMNVEV (reference sequence). CDR3 length equals 13 residues. V shed 6 bases and J shed 4 bases, with 10 bases lying between them. The chain's CDR3 is CASSRTENQPQHF. CDR3 bases: TGTGCCAGCAGCAGGACAGAGAATCAGCCCCAGCATTTT.

This chain joins TRBV3-1 (or the pseudogene TRBV3-2) and TRBJ2-7; TRBD1 is a possible D gene (5 bases). From germline, CDR1 is LGHDT and CDR2 YNNKEL (reference sequence). The V and J ends lost 8 bases and 2 bases respectively, with 22 bases between them. The CDR3 has 16 residues. DNA for the CDR3: TGTGCCAGCGGTTACGGACATCCCCCTTACCCCTACGAGCAGTACTTC. As protein: CASGYGHPPYPYEQYF.

The CDR3 DNA sequence: TGTGCCAGCAGCTTACGCCGGGATGGGGGGGGCCGGTTGGATACGCAGTATTTT. Its translation: CASSLRRDGGGRLDTQYF. The chain recombines TRBV7-2 with TRBJ2-3; possibly TRBD2 for D (7 bases). V was pared by 2 bases and J by 6 bases, with 24 bases between. CDR3 length: 18 amino acids. The germline CDR1 and CDR2 sequences are SGHTA and FQGNSA.

The chain has TRBV7-8 and TRBJ1-4; the D gene is possibly TRBD1 (6 bases). Germline V gene sequence: CDR1 SGHVS, CDR2 FQNEAQ. The V and J ends lost 6 bases and 5 bases respectively, with 13 bases between them. The CDR3 is made up of 14 amino acids. CDR3 sequence: CASSPDRMNEKLFF. The DNA of the CDR3 is TGTGCCAGCAGTCCCGACAGGATGAATGAAAAACTGTTTTTT.

The rearrangement links TRBV28 to TRBJ2-4; D may be TRBD2 (5 bases). The CDR3 is 12 residues long. With 2 bases removed from V and 6 bases from J, the gap between germline ends came to 5 bases. Germline V gene lookup returns CDR1 MDHEN and CDR2 SYDVKM. The CDR3 loop reads CASSLGGNIQYF. CDR3 nucleotides: TGTGCCAGCAGTTTAGGAGGAAACATTCAGTACTTC.

This clone came up once. This sequence joins TRBV5-5 and TRBJ1-5; D is undetermined. The ends were cut back, 1 base at V and 7 bases at J, with 9 bases in the middle. The CDR3 spans 13 residues. Germline V gene lookup returns CDR1 SGHKS and CDR2 YYEKEE (reference sequence). DNA for the CDR3: TGTGCCAGCAGCTTGCGGGTGCACCAGCCCCAGCATTTT. This encodes CASSLRVHQPQHF.

This clone was seen just once. The J gene is TRBJ2-3, the V gene TRBV4-1, with 7 positions matching TRBD2. The CDR3 spans 16 residues. CDR1 MGHRA and CDR2 YSYEKL come from the germline V gene. Germline trimming cut 1 base from V and 2 bases from J; bases unmatched to any gene: 6. In DNA form, the CDR3 reads TGCGCCAGCAGCCAAGGGACGGCGGGAGCCACAGATACGCAGTATTTT. This gives the protein CASSQGTAGATDTQYF.

This CDR3 reads CSAYGTGAEKLFF. The CDR3, as DNA: TGCAGCGCTTACGGGACAGGGGCTGAAAAACTGTTTTTT. The chain uses TRBV29-1 and TRBJ1-4; the match to TRBD1 covers 10 bases. This CDR3 spans 13 amino acids. V lost 7 bases to trimming and J lost 7 bases; unmatched junction nucleotides: 6. CDR1 is SQVTM and CDR2 is ANQGSEA in the germline V gene.

V and J are TRBV19 and TRBJ2-7; D might be TRBD1 (6 bases). This CDR3 region has 13 residues. Germline CDR1 LNHDA, CDR2 SQIVND (reference sequence). Trimming took 4 bases from V and 2 from J, leaving 9 bases between them. In DNA form, the CDR3 reads TGTGCCAGTAGTACAGGGGTCACCTACGAGCAGTACTTC. It specifies CASSTGVTYEQYF.

This rearrangement joins TRBV18 to TRBJ2-3; 9 bases are shared with TRBD1. Trimming cost V 3 bases and J 2 bases; bases outside gene matches: 3. Germline CDR1 KGHSH, CDR2 LQKENI. The CDR3 contains 15 residues. The DNA of the CDR3 is TGTGCCAGCTCACCGAGGGACAGGGTCACAGATACGCAGTATTTT. This gives the protein CASSPRDRVTDTQYF.

This chain links TRBV18 with TRBJ2-2; maybe TRBD1 (6 bases). V was clipped by 0 bases and J by 1 base, with 15 bases between them. Germline V CDR1 and CDR2: KGHSH, LQKENI. The length of the CDR3 is 18 residues. CDR3 amino acids: CASSPPGHLSENTGELFF. The DNA of the CDR3 is TGTGCCAGCTCACCACCGGGACACCTATCCGAGAACACCGGGGAGCTGTTTTTT.

This clone was observed once. This sequence joins TRBV11-2 and TRBJ1-2; 8 nucleotides agree with TRBD1. The CDR3 is 15 amino acids. Per the germline V gene, CDR1 is SGHAT and CDR2 is FQNNGV. V dropped 4 bases and J dropped 7; count of bases not matched to a gene: 11. The CDR3 loop is CASSSHFQGARGYTF. CDR3 nucleotide sequence: TGTGCCAGCAGCTCCCATTTCCAGGGGGCGCGTGGCTACACCTTC. Looking up the rest from reference TRBV11-2 and TRBJ1-2 gives the full variable domain: EAGVAQSPRYKIIEKRQSVAFWCNPISGHATLYWYQQILGQGPKLLIQFQNNGVVDDSQLPKDRFSAERLKGVDSTLKIQPAKLEDSAVYLCASSSHFQGARGYTFGSGTRLTVV.

This chain uses TRBV6-4 with TRBJ2-2, with D perhaps TRBD2 (5 bases). Germline CDR1 is MRHNA and CDR2 is SNTAGT. Trimming removed 6 bases at V and 2 bases at J, with 10 bases between. The CDR3 covers 14 residues. Here the CDR3 reads CASRPAVNTGELFF. The CDR3 region has the DNA TGTGCCAGCAGACCAGCGGTCAACACCGGGGAGCTGTTTTTT.

The chain links TRBV29-1 to TRBJ2-5, with D perhaps matching TRBD1 (7 bases). Trimming shortened V by 6 bases and J by 5 bases, and 19 bases separated the two germline ends. The CDR3 contains 14 residues. CDR1 SQVTM and CDR2 ANQGSEA come from the germline V gene. The CDR3 DNA reads as TGCAGCGTCGCGTTACGGCAGGGGGGCGAGACCCAGTACTTC. Its translation is CSVALRQGGETQYF.

This clone has a handful of counts. The V and J genes are TRBV5-8 and TRBJ2-6; a weak D match, TRBD1 (5 bases). Germline assignment: CDR1 SGHTS and CDR2 YDEGEE. V was cut by 0 bases and J by 0 bases, with 7 bases left in between. The CDR3 consists of 16 residues. CDR3 in amino acids: CASSLETGSGANVLTF. The CDR3 DNA reads TGTGCCAGCAGCTTGGAAACAGGCTCTGGGGCCAACGTCCTGACTTTC. The full variable domain, in which reference TRBV5-8 and TRBJ2-6 provide the parts outside the CDR3, is EAGVTQSPTHLIKTRGQQATLRCSPISGHTSVYWYQQALGLGLQFLLWYDEGEERNRGNFPPRFSGRQFPNYSSELNVNALELEDSALYLCASSLETGSGANVLTFGAGSRLTVL.

This chain uses TRBV27 with TRBJ1-1, with D maybe TRBD1 (6 bases). This CDR3 contains 14 residues. Looked up from germline, CDR1 is MNHEY and CDR2 is SMNVEV (reference sequence). Trimming took 6 bases from V and 5 from J, leaving 16 bases between them. CDR3 sequence reads: CASSPNRVGTEAFF. CDR3 nucleotide sequence: TGTGCCAGCAGCCCGAACAGGGTGGGAACTGAAGCTTTCTTT.

This chain connects TRBV13 to TRBJ2-7; perhaps TRBD1 as D (5 bases). V was cut by 5 bases and J by 3 bases, with 8 bases left in between. This CDR3 contains 12 residues. The germline V gene has CDR1 PRHDT and CDR2 FYEKMQ (reference sequence). CDR3 sequence reads: CASSPDSYEQYF. The CDR3 bases are TGTGCCAGCAGCCCCGACAGCTACGAGCAGTACTTC.

The gene calls are TRBV19 and TRBJ1-3, with TRBD1 as a possible D gene (6 bases). Germline CDR1 and CDR2: LNHDA and SQIVND (reference sequence). The CDR3 is made up of 14 amino acids. The V end lost 7 bases, the J end lost 0 bases, and 10 bases lay between the germline ends. The CDR3 reads CASKIRGSGNTIYF. The CDR3, as DNA: TGTGCCAGTAAGATCAGGGGCTCTGGAAACACCATATATTTT.

This rearrangement joins TRBV7-2 to TRBJ2-6; D call uncertain. Looked up from germline, CDR1 is SGHTA and CDR2 is FQGNSA. CDR3 length: 16 residues. V was cut by 0 bases and J by 2 bases, with 8 bases left in between. The chain's CDR3 is CASSLARQTGANVLTF. CDR3 nucleotide sequence: TGTGCCAGCAGCTTAGCGAGGCAAACTGGGGCCAACGTCCTGACTTTC.

This sequence joins TRBV7-9 and TRBJ1-2, with a tentative D call TRBD1 (5 bases). V was shortened by 3 bases and J by 9 bases, with 14 bases between the two germline ends. The CDR3 loop spans 13 amino acids. Germline V gene data show CDR1 as SEHNR and CDR2 as FQNEAQ (reference sequence). The CDR3 bases are TGTGCCAGCAGCTTGGGGCAGGGTGATAGCTACACCTTC. Translating it yields CASSLGQGDSYTF.

There are a few counts of this clone. The V call is TRBV5-1, the J call TRBJ2-5; TRBD2 agrees at 12 bases. V dropped 3 bases and J dropped 3; count of bases not matched to a gene: 6. The CDR3 has 16 amino acids. In germline, CDR1 is SGHRS, CDR2 YFSETQ. The CDR3 sequence is CASSSLTSGGKETQYF. As DNA, the CDR3 is TGCGCCAGCAGCTCGCTGACTAGCGGGGGAAAAGAGACCCAGTACTTC.

This chain connects TRBV5-1 to TRBJ1-1, with 10 bases aligning to TRBD1. Germline V gene lookup returns CDR1 SGHRS and CDR2 YFSETQ. CDR3 size: 15 residues. The V segment lost 4 bases and the J segment 4 bases; nucleotides outside the gene matches: 7. The DNA for the CDR3 is TGCGCCAGCAGCCCCGGGGACAGGGGTATCACTGAAGCTTTCTTT. This codes for CASSPGDRGITEAFF. Variable domain in full (rest from reference TRBV5-1 and TRBJ1-1): KAGVTQTPRYLIKTRGQQVTLSCSPISGHRSVSWYQQTPGQGLQFLFEYFSETQRNKGNFPGRFSGRQFSNSRSEMNVSTLELGDSALYLCASSPGDRGITEAFFGQGTRLTVV.

The chain's CDR3 is CASSGGTDLNEKLFF. The CDR3 nucleotides are TGCGCCAGCAGCGGGGGGACGGATTTGAATGAAAAACTGTTTTTT. The rearrangement links TRBV5-1 to TRBJ1-4, with D possibly being TRBD1 (5 bases). V was clipped by 4 bases and J by 5 bases, with 15 bases between them. CDR3 length: 15 amino acids. Per germline, CDR1 SGHRS and CDR2 YFSETQ.